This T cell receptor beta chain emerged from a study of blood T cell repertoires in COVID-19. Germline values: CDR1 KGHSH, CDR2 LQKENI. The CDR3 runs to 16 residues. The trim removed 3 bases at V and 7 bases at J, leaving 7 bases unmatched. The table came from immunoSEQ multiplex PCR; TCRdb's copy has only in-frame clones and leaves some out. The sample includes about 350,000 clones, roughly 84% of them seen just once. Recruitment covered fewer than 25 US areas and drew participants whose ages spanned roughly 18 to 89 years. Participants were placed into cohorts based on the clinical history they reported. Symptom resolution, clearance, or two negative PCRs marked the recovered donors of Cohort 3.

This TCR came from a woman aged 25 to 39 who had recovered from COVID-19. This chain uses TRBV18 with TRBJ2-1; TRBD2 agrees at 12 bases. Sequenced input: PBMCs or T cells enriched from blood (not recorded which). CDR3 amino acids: CASSPPLAGGLNEQFF. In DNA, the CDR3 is TGTGCCAGCTCACCCCCACTAGCGGGGGGTTTAAATGAGCAGTTCTTC.